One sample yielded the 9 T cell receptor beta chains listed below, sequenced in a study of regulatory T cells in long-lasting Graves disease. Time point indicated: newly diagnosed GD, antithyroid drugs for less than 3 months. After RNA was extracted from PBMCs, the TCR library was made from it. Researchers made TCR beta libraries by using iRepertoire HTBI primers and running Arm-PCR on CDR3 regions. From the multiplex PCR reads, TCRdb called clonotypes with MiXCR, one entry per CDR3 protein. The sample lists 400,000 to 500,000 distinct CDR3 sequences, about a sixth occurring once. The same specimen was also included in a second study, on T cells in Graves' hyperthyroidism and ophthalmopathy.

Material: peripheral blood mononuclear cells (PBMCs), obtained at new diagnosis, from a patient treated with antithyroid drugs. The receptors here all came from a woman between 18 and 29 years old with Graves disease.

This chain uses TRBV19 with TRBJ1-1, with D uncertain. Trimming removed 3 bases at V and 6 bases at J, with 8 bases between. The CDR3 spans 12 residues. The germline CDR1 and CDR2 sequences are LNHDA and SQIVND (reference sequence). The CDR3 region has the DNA TGTGCCAGTAGTATGGGCCGATCTGAAGCTTTCTTT. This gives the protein CASSMGRSEAFF.

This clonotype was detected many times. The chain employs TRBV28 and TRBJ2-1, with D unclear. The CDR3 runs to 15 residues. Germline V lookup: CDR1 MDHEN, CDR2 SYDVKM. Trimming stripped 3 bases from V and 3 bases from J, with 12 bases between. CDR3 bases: TGTGCCAGCAGTTTCCTAACCTCTTTCTACAATGAGCAGTTCTTC. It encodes CASSFLTSFYNEQFF.

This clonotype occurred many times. The CDR3 DNA is TGTGCCAGCAGGTCGAGCCAGGGAGAAAATCAGCCCCAGCATTTT. It translates to CASRSSQGENQPQHF. The V call is TRBV12-3 or TRBV12-4, the J call TRBJ1-5; D is possibly TRBD1 (5 bases). V was clipped by 6 bases and J by 4 bases, with 16 bases between them. The CDR3 extends over 15 amino acids.

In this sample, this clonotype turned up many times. The CDR3 reads CASSVTSGIYEQYF. CDR3 in DNA: TGTGCCAGCAGTGTGACTAGCGGGATCTACGAGCAGTACTTC. The chain joins TRBV28 to TRBJ2-7; TRBD2 aligns across 11 bases. This CDR3 has 14 residues. Per germline, CDR1 MDHEN and CDR2 SYDVKM. With V trimmed by 5 bases and J by 3 bases, 3 bases remained unmatched.

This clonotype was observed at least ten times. In DNA form, the CDR3 reads TGTGCCAGCAGTGATCTTAGGAGCACAGATACGCAGTATTTT. Protein: CASSDLRSTDTQYF. The chain recombines TRBV6-1 with TRBJ2-3; D is ambiguous. Germline V gene lookup returns CDR1 MNHNS and CDR2 SASEGT. Between the trimmed V and J ends, which lost 3 bases and 0 bases, there was a span of 7 bases. The CDR3 covers 14 residues.

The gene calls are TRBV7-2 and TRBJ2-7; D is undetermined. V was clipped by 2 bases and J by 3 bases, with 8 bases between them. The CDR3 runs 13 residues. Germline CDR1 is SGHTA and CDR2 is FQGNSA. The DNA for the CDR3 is TGTGCCAGCAGCTTATTGAATATCTACGAGCAGTACTTC. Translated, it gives CASSLLNIYEQYF.

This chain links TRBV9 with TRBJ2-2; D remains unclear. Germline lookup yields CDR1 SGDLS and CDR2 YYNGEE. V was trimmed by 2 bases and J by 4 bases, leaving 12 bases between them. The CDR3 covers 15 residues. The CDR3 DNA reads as TGTGCCAGCAGCGTTGCGGTGGTCGGCACCGGGGAGCTGTTTTTT. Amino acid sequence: CASSVAVVGTGELFF.

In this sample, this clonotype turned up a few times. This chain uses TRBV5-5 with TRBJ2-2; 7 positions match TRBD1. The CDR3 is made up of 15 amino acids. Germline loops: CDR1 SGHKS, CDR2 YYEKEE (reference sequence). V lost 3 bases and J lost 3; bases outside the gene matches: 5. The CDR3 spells CASSSRQGDTGELFF. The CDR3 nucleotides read TGTGCCAGCAGCTCACGACAGGGCGACACCGGGGAGCTGTTTTTT.

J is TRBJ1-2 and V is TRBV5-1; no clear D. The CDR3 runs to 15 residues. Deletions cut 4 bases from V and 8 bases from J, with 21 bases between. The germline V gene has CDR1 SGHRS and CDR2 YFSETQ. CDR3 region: CASSGSFVIVYGYTF. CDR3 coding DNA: TGCGCCAGCAGCGGGAGTTTTGTAATCGTTTACGGCTACACCTTC.